A selection of T cell receptor beta chains follows, all from one sample in a study of blood T cell repertoires in COVID-19. The method was immunoSEQ multiplex PCR; TCRdb's version includes in-frame clones alone and lacks a portion of them. The repertoire holds about 200,000 clones, about 80% seen once, with 6.9% in the top ten. Material for sequencing was peripheral blood. These TCRs come from a human donor with acute or convalescent COVID-19. The donor label of this sample is uncertain. Both conserved end residues are part of each CDR3. A D gene is named only where the DNA matches it firmly. Some rows mark clone size as missing; the rest say once, few, many or name a class of expanded clone.

>NA|TRBV19|TRBJ2-2|few
TGTGCCAGTAGTAAATATGGACAGAACACCGGGGAGCTGTTTTTT
CASSKYGQNTGELFF
>TRBD1|TRBV27|TRBJ1-6|NA
TGTGCCAGCAGCCACAGGGGGCGCCGCTATAATTCACCCCTCCACTTT
CASSHRGRRYNSPLHF
>NA|TRBV7-9|TRBJ2-7|NA
TGTGCCAGCAGCTTACCCAGGGGCAGCTCCTACGAGCAGTACTTC
CASSLPRGSSYEQYF
>TRBD2|TRBV4-2|TRBJ2-7|NA
TGTGCCAGCAGCCAGGAGACACTAGCGGGAGGGTACGAGCAGTACTTC
CASSQETLAGGYEQYF
>NA|TRBV28|TRBJ1-1|NA
TGTGCCAGCAACATTTTAGGAGGGGTGACTGAAGCTTTCTTT
CASNILGGVTEAFF
>NA|TRBV27|TRBJ2-7|few
TGTGCCAGCAGCCCCCTTGGGCCAACCTACGAGCAGTACTTC
CASSPLGPTYEQYF
>TRBD2|TRBV24-1|TRBJ2-2|NA
TGTGCCACGTCCCCGGGACTAGAGGTCGGGGAGCTGTTTTTT
CATSPGLEVGELFF
>NA|TRBV11-2|TRBJ2-2|NA
TGTGCCAGCAGCGCACAGGGCAACGGGGAGCTGTTTTTT
CASSAQGNGELFF
>NA|TRBV6-5|TRBJ2-1|NA
TGTGCCAGCAGTTACTCATGGGCGGGATCGGGGAATGAGCAGTTCTTC
CASSYSWAGSGNEQFF
>TRBD2|TRBV19|TRBJ2-3|NA
TGTGCCAGTAGTATAGATGCGAGCGGGAGGGTCACAGATACGCAGTATTTT
CASSIDASGRVTDTQYF
>TRBD1|TRBV27|TRBJ1-2|NA
TGTGCCAGCAGACCCTTAGGGGGACAGAAAAACTATGGCTACACCTTC
CASRPLGGQKNYGYTF
>NA|TRBV6-5|TRBJ1-2|NA
TGTGCCAGCAGTTCCCCCGGTTCTAACTATGGCTACACCTTC
CASSSPGSNYGYTF
>NA|TRBV28|TRBJ1-4|NA
TGTGCCAGCAGCCCTACCGTACTCTATGAAAAACTGTTTTTT
CASSPTVLYEKLFF
>NA|TRBV7-9|TRBJ1-1|NA
TGTGCCAGCAGCTTCCTCAGAGGGCACCCGAACACTGAAGCTTTCTTT
CASSFLRGHPNTEAFF
>NA|TRBV5-8|TRBJ1-2|once
TGTGCCAGCAGCTTCGGGGTAACTGGCTACACCTTC
CASSFGVTGYTF
>TRBD2|TRBV7-2|TRBJ2-2|NA
TGTGCCAGCAGCTTAGCGGTAGCGGGATTCAGGGAGCTGTTTTTT
CASSLAVAGFRELFF
>NA|TRBV19|TRBJ2-3|once
TGTGCCAGTAGTATAGTGGGACTTCCTAGCACAGATACGCAGTATTTT
CASSIVGLPSTDTQYF
>TRBD1|TRBV19|TRBJ2-1|NA
TGTGCCAGTAGTATGGAGAGAGGGGGCGGCTACAATGAGCAGTTCTTC
CASSMERGGGYNEQFF
>NA|TRBV5-1|TRBJ1-2|NA
TGCGCCAGCAGCTTGGCGGACAACTCTAACTATGGCTACACCTTC
CASSLADNSNYGYTF
>NA|TRBV18|TRBJ1-4|NA
TGTGCCAGCTCGCCCTCGCAGGGTGGAACTAATGAAAAACTGTTTTTT
CASSPSQGGTNEKLFF
>NA|TRBV19|TRBJ2-7|few
TGTGCCAGTAGTTCCCAGGGAATGGGAACCTACGAGCAGTACTTC
CASSSQGMGTYEQYF
>TRBD1|TRBV24-1|TRBJ1-3|NA
TGTGCCACCAGTTCTACACCGGGACAGGGGGCTCTGGGGGGAAACACCATATATTTT
CATSSTPGQGALGGNTIYF
>TRBD1|TRBV5-4|TRBJ2-7|NA
TGTGCCAGCAGCTTTCCGGGACAGGGGGCTTACGAGCAGTACTTC
CASSFPGQGAYEQYF
>NA|TRBV5-1|TRBJ2-7|NA
TGCGCCAGCAGCTCCTCCCTTTCCTACGAGCAGTACTTC
CASSSSLSYEQYF
>NA|TRBV7-3|TRBJ2-1|once
TGTGCCAGCAGCGCGTCTAGCGCACCCCCGTGGGAGCAGTTCTTC
CASSASSAPPWEQFF
>TRBD2|TRBV9|TRBJ2-5|NA
TGTGCCAGCAGCCCCTCCCCCTCTAGCGGATGGGAGACCCAGTACTTC
CASSPSPSSGWETQYF
>TRBD2|TRBV28|TRBJ2-5|once
TGTGCCAGCACCAAACCACCGGGGGGAAGGGAGACCCAGTACTTC
CASTKPPGGRETQYF
>TRBD2|TRBV3-1/TRBV3-2|TRBJ2-7|NA
TGTGCCAGCAGCCCTAGCGGGAGGGCCTACGAGCAGTACTTC
CASSPSGRAYEQYF
>NA|TRBV25-1|TRBJ1-1|NA
TGTGCCAGCAGTGAAAGTCGGTCGGAAGCTTTCTTT
CASSESRSEAFF
>TRBD1|TRBV3-1/TRBV3-2|TRBJ1-2|once
TGTGCCAGCAGCCCAGCGGCAGGGGGCAACTATGGCTACACCTTC
CASSPAAGGNYGYTF
>TRBD1|TRBV30|TRBJ1-6|NA
TGTGCCTGGAGTGTAAAAGAGGGCAGGGGGCGTTCACCCCTCCACTTT
CAWSVKEGRGRSPLHF
>NA|TRBV2|TRBJ2-3|NA
TGTGCCAGCACAAGGGGGACCGATACGCAGTATTTT
CASTRGTDTQYF
>NA|TRBV5-6|TRBJ2-7|once
TGTGCCAGCAGCCTGCGGACTACGCGGGAAGGTTCCGAGCAGTACTTC
CASSLRTTREGSEQYF
>NA|TRBV5-1|TRBJ1-2|NA
TGCGCCAGCAGCCCCAGGGGAGAGAATGGCTACACCTTC
CASSPRGENGYTF
>TRBD1|TRBV7-3|TRBJ1-2|NA
TGTGCCAGCAGCCCAGGTCCGGACAGGGGTGGTGGCTACACCTTC
CASSPGPDRGGGYTF
>NA|TRBV5-5|TRBJ1-1|once
TGTGCCAGCAGCTTCTTCGACAGAGAGAACACTGAAGCTTTCTTT
CASSFFDRENTEAFF
>TRBD1|TRBV18|TRBJ1-2|NA
TGTGCCAGCTCACCAGGGACAGGGGATAACTATGGCTACACCTTC
CASSPGTGDNYGYTF
>TRBD2|TRBV2|TRBJ2-1|NA
TGTGCCAGCAGCGGGGGGATTGAGCAGTTCTTC
CASSGGIEQFF
>TRBD2|TRBV5-1|TRBJ2-7|NA
TGCGCCAGCAGCCCGGGGGGGCGGGAACCCGAGCAGTACTTC
CASSPGGREPEQYF
>TRBD2|TRBV7-9|TRBJ2-1|NA
TGTGCCAGCAGCTCTAGGGTAGCGGGAGGGCCCAATGAGCAGTTCTTC
CASSSRVAGGPNEQFF
>NA|TRBV27|TRBJ1-5|NA
TGTGCCAGCAGTTTTGCAGGGGAAGGCAATCAGCCCCAGCATTTT
CASSFAGEGNQPQHF
>NA|TRBV7-3|TRBJ2-1|NA
TGTGCCAGCAGCTCTAGGGGGTTGGGCCGCAATGAGCAGTTCTTC
CASSSRGLGRNEQFF
>NA|TRBV6-5|TRBJ2-7|NA
TGTGCCAGCAGTTCCTCCGGGGTCTCCTACGAGCAGTACTTC
CASSSSGVSYEQYF
>NA|TRBV3-1/TRBV3-2|TRBJ1-2|NA
TGTGCCAGCAGCCAAGATAGCCGGCCAGGGTGGCGAAACTATGGCTACACCTTC
CASSQDSRPGWRNYGYTF
>TRBD2|TRBV5-4|TRBJ2-7|few
TGTGCCAGCAGCTTGGACCTAGCGGGGGGGGCCTACGAGCAGTACTTC
CASSLDLAGGAYEQYF
>NA|TRBV5-1|TRBJ2-2|few
TGCGCCAGCAGCCTGATCGGGGGTAACACCGGGGAGCTGTTTTTT
CASSLIGGNTGELFF
>TRBD1|TRBV25-1|TRBJ2-1|once
TGTGCCAGCAGTGAATATAGGGGGACAGCCTACAATGAGCAGTTCTTC
CASSEYRGTAYNEQFF
>NA|TRBV3-1/TRBV3-2|TRBJ1-5|NA
TGTGCCAGCAGCCCCACTTCAGGGCTTCAGCCCCAGCATTTT
CASSPTSGLQPQHF
>NA|TRBV29-1|TRBJ2-5|NA
TGCAGCGGGAACAGGGGGGGGGAGACCCAGTACTTC
CSGNRGGETQYF
>NA|TRBV12-3/TRBV12-4|TRBJ1-3|NA
TGTGCCAGCACGACAGACTCTGGAAACACCATATATTTT
CASTTDSGNTIYF
>NA|TRBV5-1|TRBJ1-3|NA
TGCGCCAGCAGCCCTGGGAGCTCTGGAAACACCATATATTTT
CASSPGSSGNTIYF
>NA|TRBV5-1|TRBJ2-2|NA
TGCGCCAGCAGCTTGGCGCAGGGAAGCACCGGGGAGCTGTTTTTT
CASSLAQGSTGELFF
>TRBD2|TRBV5-4|TRBJ2-7|few
TGTGCCAGCAGCTTGTCAGGACTAGCCTCTTACGAGCAGTACTTC
CASSLSGLASYEQYF
>TRBD2|TRBV2|TRBJ2-2|NA
TGTGCCAGCAGGGGTACTAGCGTAAACGGGGAGCTGTTTTTT
CASRGTSVNGELFF
>NA|TRBV7-2|TRBJ1-1|NA
TGTGCCAGCAGCTTCCAGGGAAACACTGAAGCTTTCTTT
CASSFQGNTEAFF
>TRBD1|TRBV12-3/TRBV12-4|TRBJ1-2|NA
TGTGCCAGCACCTTACAGGGGGCGGGTGGCTACACCTTC
CASTLQGAGGYTF
>NA|TRBV5-1|TRBJ1-2|NA
TGCGCCAGCAGCTTGGATGGGGGCCCCTATGGCTACACCTTC
CASSLDGGPYGYTF
>TRBD1|TRBV6-1|TRBJ1-1|NA
TGTGCCAGCAGTGATGGGACAGGAGCGAACACTGAAGCTTTCTTT
CASSDGTGANTEAFF
>TRBD2|TRBV10-1|TRBJ2-7|NA
TGCGCCACCGATGGACTAGCGGAACCTCTTGCCTACGAGCAGTACTTC
CATDGLAEPLAYEQYF